The following is a T cell receptor beta chain sequence with its context. The antigen remains unidentified. V gave up 5 bases and J gave up 5 bases; unmatched junction bases: 7. Germline V gene data show CDR1 as GTSNPN and CDR2 as SVGIG (reference sequence). This CDR3 region has 13 residues. Autoimmune disease history or systemic immunosuppression led to patients being barred. The data are from a study of OX40 agonist ivuxolimab in advanced cancers. Background on the study: There were three patients with partial responses, one having hepatocellular carcinoma and two cutaneous melanoma. General study findings and limits: In general, CD8+ T cells held more expanded clones than CD4+ did, on average. Doses of 0.1 to 3.0 mg/kg were accompanied by clonal expansion of CD4+ and CD8+ blood T cells by week 6.

TCRdb's table, derived via immunoSEQ multiplex PCR, lists solely in-frame clones and lacks some. Among about 17,000 clones listed, 82% were seen once. Material: CD4+ or CD8+ T cells sorted from blood, obtained in a trial of the OX40 agonist ivuxolimab. The source is an adult with an advanced solid tumor such as melanoma, head and neck, liver or kidney cancer. The chain combines TRBV30 with TRBJ2-7, with 9 bases lining up with TRBD1. The CDR3 is CAWDRGVSDEQYF. Here the CDR3 DNA reads TGTGCCTGGGACAGGGGGGTTTCCGACGAGCAGTACTTC.